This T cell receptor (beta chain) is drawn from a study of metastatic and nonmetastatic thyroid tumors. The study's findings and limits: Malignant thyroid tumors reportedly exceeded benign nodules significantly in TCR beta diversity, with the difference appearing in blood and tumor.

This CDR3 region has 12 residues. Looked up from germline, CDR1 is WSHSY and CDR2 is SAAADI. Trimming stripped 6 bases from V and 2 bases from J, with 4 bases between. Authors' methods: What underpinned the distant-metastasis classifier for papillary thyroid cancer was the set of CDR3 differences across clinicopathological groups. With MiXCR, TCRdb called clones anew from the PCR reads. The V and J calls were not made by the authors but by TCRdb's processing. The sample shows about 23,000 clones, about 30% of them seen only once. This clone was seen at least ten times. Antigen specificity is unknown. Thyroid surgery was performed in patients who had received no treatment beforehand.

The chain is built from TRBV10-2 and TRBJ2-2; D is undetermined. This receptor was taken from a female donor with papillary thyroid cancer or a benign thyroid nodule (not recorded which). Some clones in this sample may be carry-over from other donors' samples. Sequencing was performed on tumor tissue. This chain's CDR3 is CASRKNTGELFF. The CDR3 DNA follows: TGCGCCAGCAGAAAAAACACCGGGGAGCTGTTTTTT.